The T cell receptor beta chain under discussion was sequenced for a study of cytotoxic CD8 clonotypes in ibrutinib-treated CLL. Study context: The study included under twelve relapsed/refractory and roughly 15 treatment-naive patients; roughly 17 had IGHV unmutated disease.

Regarding this clone: Its antigen is undetermined.

Using immunoSEQ multiplex PCR, the repertoire was profiled, and TCRdb retains in-frame clones only, with some absent. The sample consists of fewer than 400,000 clones, over 55% of them appearing once. Germline V gene sequence: CDR1 SGHTA, CDR2 FQGNSA. CDR3 length equals 15 residues. V was cut by 6 bases and J by 2 bases, with 14 bases left in between. Broader study findings: The times at which samples were taken varied between sustained-remission and progressing patients.

The specimen was PBMCs, collected after 36 months of ibrutinib treatment. This TCR derives from a human donor with chronic lymphocytic leukemia. The chain combines TRBV7-2 with TRBJ2-1; no definite D call. The CDR3 spells CASRRRITTYNEQFF. The CDR3 DNA reads TGTGCCAGCAGACGTCGGATCACGACCTACAATGAGCAGTTCTTC.